The clone carrying this TCR beta chain has only a few counts. The data derive from a study of identical twins. The CDR3 is 13 amino acids. Germline loops: CDR1 SGHRS, CDR2 YFSETQ. Trimming left V 2 bases short and J 5 bases short, with 10 bases between. Each donor was a healthy Caucasian. One entry per CDR3 protein, called by TCRdb with MiXCR from the 5' RACE reads. This sample yields 400,000 to 550,000 distinct CDR3 sequences, of which less than 25% are seen a single time; about 2.9% belongs to the top ten. Another study also made use of these data, one on T cells expressing NK-cell markers.

This TCR was recovered from a woman between 18 and 30 years old in good health. The chain joins TRBV5-1 to TRBJ2-5; the D is unclear. Material: CD4+ T cells sorted from blood. The CDR3 sequence: CASSFPDRETQYF. The CDR3 DNA reads as TGCGCCAGCAGCTTCCCAGATCGGGAGACCCAGTACTTC.